Listed below are T cell receptor beta chains from one sample, sequenced in a study of T cell repertoires in MIS-A myocarditis. The repertoire was sequenced with immunoSEQ multiplex PCR; TCRdb's copy has only in-frame clones and lacks some. The profile covers 11,000 or so clones, with about 80% appearing a single time and 29% taken by the ten largest. Input material: right ventricle heart tissue obtained at autopsy. The origin of the receptors is a man aged 18 to 35 with fulminant myocarditis from multisystem inflammatory syndrome in adults (MIS-A) after COVID-19. The conserved cysteine and the conserved F or W are not part of the CDR3 here. Fields, in order: CDR3 length, V gene, clone size, J gene, CDR3 protein. A row's size may be missing; if present it is once, few, many or a size class.

>9|TRBV20-1|-|TRBJ1-2
SATRDYGYT
>11|TRBV28|-|TRBJ1-1
ASTTTRNTEAF
>12|TRBV10-2|-|TRBJ2-7
ASRPGQGTYEQY
>11|TRBV19|-|TRBJ1-2
ASSIREGYGYT
>15|TRBV7-9|-|TRBJ2-5
ASSLLIARPQLETQY
>12|TRBV6-5|-|TRBJ2-7
ASSRPGIHYEQY
>10|TRBV4-2|-|TRBJ1-2
ASSHWGAGYT
>11|TRBV19|-|TRBJ2-1
ATRQGVNNEQF
>13|TRBV5-4|-|TRBJ1-2
ASSLEASGNYGYT
>13|TRBV28|-|TRBJ1-6
ASSPPGGWGSPLH
>16|TRBV3-1/TRBV3-2|-|TRBJ2-7
ASSQFPPRRGVSYEQY
>12|TRBV7-2|-|TRBJ1-2
ASSPSWRVYGYT
>11|TRBV9|-|TRBJ2-7
ASSRGWAYEQY
>10|TRBV3-1/TRBV3-2|-|TRBJ1-6
ASSQGASPLH
>10|TRBV27|-|TRBJ1-2
ASSGGGKGYT
>11|TRBV28|once|TRBJ1-2
ASSFRSGDGYT
>11|TRBV10-3|-|TRBJ1-1
ATVDSRGTEAF
>13|TRBV4-1|-|TRBJ2-7
ASSQDSGSAHGQY
>11|TRBV10-3|once|TRBJ1-1
AISDGVVAEAF
>14|TRBV27|few|TRBJ1-6
ASSLSSGGMSSPLH
>13|TRBV7-8|few|TRBJ1-5
ASSLWVGYNQPQH
>14|TRBV27|-|TRBJ2-5
ASSLSSGGAQETQY
>14|TRBV10-3|-|TRBJ2-1
AISETRGAGGNEQF
>12|TRBV27|-|TRBJ1-5
ASSPTGGHQPQH
>9|TRBV2|-|TRBJ1-1
ASSERTEAF
>13|TRBV27|-|TRBJ1-1
ASSGTGGLNTEAF
>11|TRBV23-1|-|TRBJ2-7
ASSHPQGCEQY
>13|TRBV9|-|TRBJ1-2
ASSAHRGLDYGYT
>16|TRBV7-2|-|TRBJ1-1
ASSPNPWDISMNTEAF
>13|TRBV19|once|TRBJ1-6
ASSQRSSYNSPLH
>14|TRBV27|-|TRBJ2-1
ASTTTRQGSYNEQF
>13|TRBV28|-|TRBJ1-1
ASSPMTGRNTEAF
>16|TRBV7-9|-|TRBJ2-2
ASHDTLPGQGDTGELF
>13|TRBV25-1|-|TRBJ1-2
ASSTQTGGFYGYT
>11|TRBV27|few|TRBJ2-7
ASFGAYSTEQY
>16|TRBV7-6|-|TRBJ2-2
ASSILKPGTGDTGELF
>13|TRBV5-1|once|TRBJ1-2
ASSLGGGANYGYT
>12|TRBV19|-|TRBJ1-2
ASSPQGQGSGYT
>12|TRBV5-1|-|TRBJ1-5
ASSSGYSNQPQH
>13|TRBV15|-|TRBJ1-4
ATSRARGANEKLF
>13|TRBV15|few|TRBJ1-2
ATSGRDTLDYGYT